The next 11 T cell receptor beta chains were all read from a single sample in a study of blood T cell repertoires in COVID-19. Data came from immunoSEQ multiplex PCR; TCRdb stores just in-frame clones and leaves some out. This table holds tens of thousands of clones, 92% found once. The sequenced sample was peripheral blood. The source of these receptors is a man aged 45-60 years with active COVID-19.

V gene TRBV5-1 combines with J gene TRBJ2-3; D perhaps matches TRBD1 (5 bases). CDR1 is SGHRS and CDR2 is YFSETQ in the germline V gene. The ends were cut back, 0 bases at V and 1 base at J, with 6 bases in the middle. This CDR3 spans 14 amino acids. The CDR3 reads CASSLGQRTDTQYF. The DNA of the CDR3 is TGCGCCAGCAGCTTGGGACAGCGCACAGATACGCAGTATTTT.

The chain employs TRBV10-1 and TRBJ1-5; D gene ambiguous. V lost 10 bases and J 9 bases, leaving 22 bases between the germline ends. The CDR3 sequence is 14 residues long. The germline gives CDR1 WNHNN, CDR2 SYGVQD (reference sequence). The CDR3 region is CAIEAGVSPGPQHF. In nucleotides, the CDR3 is TGCGCCATCGAGGCCGGCGTGTCTCCTGGGCCCCAGCATTTT.

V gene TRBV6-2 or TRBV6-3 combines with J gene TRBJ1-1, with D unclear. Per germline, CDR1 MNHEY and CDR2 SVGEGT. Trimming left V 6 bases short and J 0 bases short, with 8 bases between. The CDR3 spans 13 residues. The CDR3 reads CASSDTMNTEAFF. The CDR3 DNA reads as TGTGCCAGCAGCGACACAATGAACACTGAAGCTTTCTTT.

The CDR3: CASSSSSETQYF. Here the CDR3 DNA reads TGTGCCAGCAGCTCCTCGTCAGAGACCCAGTACTTC. The chain is built from TRBV11-3 and TRBJ2-5; no definite D call. The germline CDR1 and CDR2 sequences are SGHNT and YENEEA. Deletions cut 4 bases from V and 4 bases from J, with 7 bases between. This CDR3 contains 12 residues.

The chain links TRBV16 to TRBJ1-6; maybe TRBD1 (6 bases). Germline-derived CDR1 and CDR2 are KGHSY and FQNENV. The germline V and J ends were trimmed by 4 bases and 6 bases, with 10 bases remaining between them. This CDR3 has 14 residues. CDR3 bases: TGTGCCAGCAGCCGGACACAGGGTAATTCACCCCTCCACTTT. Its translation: CASSRTQGNSPLHF.

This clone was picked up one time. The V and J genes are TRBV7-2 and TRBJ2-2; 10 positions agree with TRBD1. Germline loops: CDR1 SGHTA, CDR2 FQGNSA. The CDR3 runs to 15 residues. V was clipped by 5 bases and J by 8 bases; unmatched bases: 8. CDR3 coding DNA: TGTGCCAGCAGCCCACGGGACAGGGGCGCAGGGGAGCTGTTTTTT. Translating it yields CASSPRDRGAGELFF.

The CDR3 loop is CASSIAGGSYNEQFF. The CDR3 region has the DNA TGTGCCAGCAGCATAGCGGGGGGGTCCTACAATGAGCAGTTCTTC. The chain carries TRBV5-4 and TRBJ2-1; TRBD2 matches at 11 bases. J lost 1 base, V lost 4 bases, and 1 base had no gene match. The CDR3 has 15 residues. Germline-derived CDR1 and CDR2 are SGHNT and YYREEE (reference sequence).

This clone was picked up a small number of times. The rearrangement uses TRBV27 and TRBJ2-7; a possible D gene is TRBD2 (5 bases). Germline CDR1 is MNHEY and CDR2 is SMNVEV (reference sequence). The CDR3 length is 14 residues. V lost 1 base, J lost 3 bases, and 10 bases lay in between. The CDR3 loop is CASSLFGGYYEQYF. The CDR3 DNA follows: TGTGCCAGCAGTTTATTTGGCGGGTACTACGAGCAGTACTTC.

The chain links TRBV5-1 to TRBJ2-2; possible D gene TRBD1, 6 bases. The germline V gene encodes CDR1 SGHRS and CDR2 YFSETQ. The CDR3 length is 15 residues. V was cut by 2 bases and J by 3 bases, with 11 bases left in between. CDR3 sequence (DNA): TGCGCCAGCAGCTTAACAGGGAGAGACACCGGGGAGCTGTTTTTT. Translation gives CASSLTGRDTGELFF.

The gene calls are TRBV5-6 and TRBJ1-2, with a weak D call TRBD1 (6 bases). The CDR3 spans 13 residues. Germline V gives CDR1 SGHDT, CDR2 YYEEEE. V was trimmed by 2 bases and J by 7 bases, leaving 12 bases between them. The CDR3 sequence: CASSFWGLGGYTF. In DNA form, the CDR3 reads TGTGCCAGCAGCTTTTGGGGGCTCGGTGGCTACACCTTC.

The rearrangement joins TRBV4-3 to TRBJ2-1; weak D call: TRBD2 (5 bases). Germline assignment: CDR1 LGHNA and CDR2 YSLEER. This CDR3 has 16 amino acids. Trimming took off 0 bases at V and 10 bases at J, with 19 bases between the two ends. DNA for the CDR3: TGCGCCAGCAGCCAAGATCCGCTAGCCTACCCTTTGGAGCAGTTCTTC. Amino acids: CASSQDPLAYPLEQFF.